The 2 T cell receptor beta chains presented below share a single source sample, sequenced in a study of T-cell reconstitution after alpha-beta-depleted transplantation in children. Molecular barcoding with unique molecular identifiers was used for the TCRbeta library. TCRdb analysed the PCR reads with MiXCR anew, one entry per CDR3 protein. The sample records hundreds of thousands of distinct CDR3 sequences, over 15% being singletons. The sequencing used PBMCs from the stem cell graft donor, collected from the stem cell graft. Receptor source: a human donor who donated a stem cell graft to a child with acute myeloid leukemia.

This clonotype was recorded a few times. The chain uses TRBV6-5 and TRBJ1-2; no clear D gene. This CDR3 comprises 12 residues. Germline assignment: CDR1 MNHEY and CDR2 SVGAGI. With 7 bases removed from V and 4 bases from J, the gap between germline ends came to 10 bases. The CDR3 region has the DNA TGTGCCAGCAAGGTGGGAACCTATGGCTACACCTTC. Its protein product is CASKVGTYGYTF.

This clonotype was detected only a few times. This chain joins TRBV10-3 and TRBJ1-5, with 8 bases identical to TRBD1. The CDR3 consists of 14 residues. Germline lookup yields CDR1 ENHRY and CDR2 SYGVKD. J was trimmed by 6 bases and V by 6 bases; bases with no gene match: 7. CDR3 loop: CAISGQGKGQPQHF. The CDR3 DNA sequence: TGTGCCATCAGCGGACAGGGAAAGGGTCAGCCCCAGCATTTT.